This T cell receptor beta chain was recorded in a study of CD8+CD57+ T cells in acquired aplastic anemia. Overall study: CD4+ and CD8+ cells, once sorted, gave DNA averaging around 3.4 ug.

The sequenced patients had an expansion of CD8+CD57+ cells seen by flow cytometry. With no exception, the patients had severe acquired aplastic anemia. For this clonotype: The antigen remains unidentified.

Study-wide results and limits: Overlap between patients and controls comprised 25 to 30 CD8+ CDR3 sequences.

The study profiled TCR beta VDJ and CDR3 using genomic DNA as template. MiXCR was run by TCRdb on the reads, yielding one entry per CDR3 protein. The table lists roughly 290,000 distinct CDR3 sequences, about three fifths of them singletons. The sample comprised sorted CD4+, CD8+, or CD8+CD57+ T cells (not recorded which) from PBMCs. The clonotype originates from a human donor with aplastic anemia.

This CDR3 is CASSSKAGDLLNTQYF. CDR3 nucleotides: TGTGCCAGCAGCTCGAAAGCCGGGGACCTCCTAAATACGCAGTATTTT. The genes are TRBV5-4 and TRBJ2-3; perhaps D is TRBD1 or TRBD2 (5 bases each). Trimming removed 3 bases at V and 7 bases at J, with 21 bases between. Germline V CDR1 and CDR2: SGHNT, YYREEE (reference sequence). CDR3 size: 16 residues.